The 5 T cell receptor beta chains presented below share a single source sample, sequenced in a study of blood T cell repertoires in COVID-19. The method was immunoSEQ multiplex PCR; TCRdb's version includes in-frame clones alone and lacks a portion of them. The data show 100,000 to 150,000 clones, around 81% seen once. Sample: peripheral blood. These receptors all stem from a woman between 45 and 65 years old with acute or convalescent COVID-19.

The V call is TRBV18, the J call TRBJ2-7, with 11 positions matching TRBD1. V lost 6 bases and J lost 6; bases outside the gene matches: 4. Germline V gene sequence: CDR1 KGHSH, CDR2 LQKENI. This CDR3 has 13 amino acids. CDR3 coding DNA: TGTGCCAGCTCGACGGGACAGGGGGGCGAGCAGTACTTC. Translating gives CASSTGQGGEQYF. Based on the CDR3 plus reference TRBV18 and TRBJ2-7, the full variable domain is NAGVMQNPRHLVRRRGQEARLRCSPMKGHSHVYWYRQLPEEGLKFMVYLQKENIIDESGMPKERFSAEFPKEGPSILRIQQVVRGDSAAYFCASSTGQGGEQYFGPGTRLTVT.

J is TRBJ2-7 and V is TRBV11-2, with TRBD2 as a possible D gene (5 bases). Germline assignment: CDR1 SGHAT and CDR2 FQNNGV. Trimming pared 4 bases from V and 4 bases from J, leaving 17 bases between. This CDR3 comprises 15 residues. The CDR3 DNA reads TGTGCCAGCAGCTCCCTTACGGGAAAGAGTTACGAGCAGTACTTC. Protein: CASSSLTGKSYEQYF.

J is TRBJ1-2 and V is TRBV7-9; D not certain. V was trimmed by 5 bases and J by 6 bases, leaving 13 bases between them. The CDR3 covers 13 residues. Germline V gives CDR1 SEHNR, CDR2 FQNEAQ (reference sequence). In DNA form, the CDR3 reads TGTGCCAGCAGCCACGCTTCGGGTAATGGCTACACCTTC. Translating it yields CASSHASGNGYTF. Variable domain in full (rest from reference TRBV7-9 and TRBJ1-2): DTGVSQNPRHKITKRGQNVTFRCDPISEHNRLYWYRQTLGQGPEFLTYFQNEAQLEKSRLLSDRFSAERPKGSFSTLEIQRTEQGDSAMYLCASSHASGNGYTFGSGTRLTVV.

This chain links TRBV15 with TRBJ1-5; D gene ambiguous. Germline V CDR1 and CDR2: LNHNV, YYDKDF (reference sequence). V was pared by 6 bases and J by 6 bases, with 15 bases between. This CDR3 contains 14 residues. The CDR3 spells CATSENAAAQPQHF. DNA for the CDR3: TGTGCCACCAGTGAGAATGCTGCTGCTCAGCCCCAGCATTTT.

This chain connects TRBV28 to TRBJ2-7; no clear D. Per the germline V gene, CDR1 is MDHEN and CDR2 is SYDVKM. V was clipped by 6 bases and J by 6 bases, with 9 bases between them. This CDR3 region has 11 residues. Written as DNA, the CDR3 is TGTGCCAGCAGCCCTCGGGTCGAGCAGTACTTC. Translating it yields CASSPRVEQYF.